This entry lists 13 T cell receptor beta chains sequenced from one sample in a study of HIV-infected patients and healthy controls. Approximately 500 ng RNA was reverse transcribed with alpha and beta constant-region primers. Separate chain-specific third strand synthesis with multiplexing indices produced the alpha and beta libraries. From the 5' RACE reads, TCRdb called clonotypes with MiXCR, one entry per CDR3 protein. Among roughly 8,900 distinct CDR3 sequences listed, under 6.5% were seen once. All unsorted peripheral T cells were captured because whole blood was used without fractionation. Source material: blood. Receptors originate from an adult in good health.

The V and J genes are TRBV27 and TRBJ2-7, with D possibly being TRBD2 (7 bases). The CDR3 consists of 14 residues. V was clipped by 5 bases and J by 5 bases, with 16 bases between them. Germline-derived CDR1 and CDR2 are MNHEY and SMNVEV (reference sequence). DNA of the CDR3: TGTGCCAGCAGTACAAAGGGGGGGGACCACGAGCAGTACTTC. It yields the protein CASSTKGGDHEQYF.

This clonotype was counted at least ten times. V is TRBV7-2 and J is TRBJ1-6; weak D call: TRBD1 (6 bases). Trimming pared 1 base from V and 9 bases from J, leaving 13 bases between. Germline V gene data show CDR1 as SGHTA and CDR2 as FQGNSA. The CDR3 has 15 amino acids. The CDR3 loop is CASSLEDSRISPLHF. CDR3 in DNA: TGTGCCAGCAGCTTAGAGGACAGTCGCATTTCACCCCTCCACTTT.

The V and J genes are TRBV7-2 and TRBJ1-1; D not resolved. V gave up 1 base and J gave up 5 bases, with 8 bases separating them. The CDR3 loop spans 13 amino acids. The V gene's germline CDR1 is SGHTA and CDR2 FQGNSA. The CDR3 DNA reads TGTGCCAGCAGCTTAGTGCCGGGGACTGAAGCTTTCTTT. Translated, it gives CASSLVPGTEAFF.

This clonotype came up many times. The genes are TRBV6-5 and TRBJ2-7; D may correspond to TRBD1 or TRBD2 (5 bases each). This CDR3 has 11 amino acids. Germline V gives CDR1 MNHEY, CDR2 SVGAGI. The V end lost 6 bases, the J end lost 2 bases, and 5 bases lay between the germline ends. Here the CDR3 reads CASRGAYEQYF. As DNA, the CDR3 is TGTGCCAGCAGGGGGGCCTACGAGCAGTACTTC.

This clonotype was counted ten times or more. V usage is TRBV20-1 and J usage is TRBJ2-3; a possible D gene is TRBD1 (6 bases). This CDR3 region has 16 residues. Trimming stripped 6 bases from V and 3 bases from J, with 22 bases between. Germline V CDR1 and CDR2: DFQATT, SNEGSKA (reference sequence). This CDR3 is CSALDRYGYGTDTQYF. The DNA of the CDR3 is TGCAGTGCCCTCGACAGGTATGGATATGGAACAGATACGCAGTATTTT.

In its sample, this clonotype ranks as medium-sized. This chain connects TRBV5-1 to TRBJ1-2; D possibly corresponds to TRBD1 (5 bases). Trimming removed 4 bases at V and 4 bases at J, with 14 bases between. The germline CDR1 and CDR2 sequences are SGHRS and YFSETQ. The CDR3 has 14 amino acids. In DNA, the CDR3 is TGCGCCAGCAGCCCTGACAGTACGATCTATGGCTACACCTTC. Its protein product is CASSPDSTIYGYTF.

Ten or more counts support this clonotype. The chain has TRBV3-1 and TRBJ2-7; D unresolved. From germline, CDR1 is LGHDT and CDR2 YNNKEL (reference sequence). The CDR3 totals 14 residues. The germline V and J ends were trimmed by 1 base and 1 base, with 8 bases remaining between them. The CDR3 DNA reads TGTGCCAGCAGCCAAGCTTCCCGGTCCTACGAGCAGTACTTC. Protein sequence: CASSQASRSYEQYF.

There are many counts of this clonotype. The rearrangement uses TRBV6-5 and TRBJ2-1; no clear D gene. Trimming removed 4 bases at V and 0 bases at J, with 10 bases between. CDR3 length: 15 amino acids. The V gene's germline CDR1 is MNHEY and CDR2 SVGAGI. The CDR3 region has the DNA TGTGCCAGCAGTTTCCCCGGCGGCTCCTACAATGAGCAGTTCTTC. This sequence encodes CASSFPGGSYNEQFF.

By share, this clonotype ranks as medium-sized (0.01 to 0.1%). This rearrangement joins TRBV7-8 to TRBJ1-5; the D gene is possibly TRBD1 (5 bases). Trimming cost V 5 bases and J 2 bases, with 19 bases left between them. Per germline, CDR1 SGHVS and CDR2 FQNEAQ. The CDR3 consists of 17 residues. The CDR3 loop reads CASSIYPTGNRNQPQHF. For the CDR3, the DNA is TGTGCCAGCAGCATCTACCCCACAGGAAACCGCAATCAGCCCCAGCATTTT.

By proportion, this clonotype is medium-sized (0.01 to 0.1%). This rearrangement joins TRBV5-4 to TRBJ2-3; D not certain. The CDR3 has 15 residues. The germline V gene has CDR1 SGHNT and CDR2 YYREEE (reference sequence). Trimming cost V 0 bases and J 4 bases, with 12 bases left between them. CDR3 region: CASSLDQARADTQYF. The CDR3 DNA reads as TGTGCCAGCAGCTTGGATCAGGCCAGAGCAGATACGCAGTATTTT. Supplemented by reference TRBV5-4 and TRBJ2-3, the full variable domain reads ETGVTQSPTHLIKTRGQQVTLRCSSQSGHNTVSWYQQALGQGPQFIFQYYREEENGRGNFPPRFSGLQFPNYSSELNVNALELDDSALYLCASSLDQARADTQYFGPGTRLTVL.

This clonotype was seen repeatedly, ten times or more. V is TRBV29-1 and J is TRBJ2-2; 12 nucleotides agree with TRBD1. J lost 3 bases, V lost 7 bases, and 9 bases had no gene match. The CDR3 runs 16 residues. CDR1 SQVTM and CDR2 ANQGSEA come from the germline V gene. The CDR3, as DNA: TGCAGCGGGAAGGGGGACAGGGGGCGCGACACCGGGGAGCTGTTTTTT. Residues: CSGKGDRGRDTGELFF.

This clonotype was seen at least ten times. For the CDR3, the DNA is TGCGCCAGCAGTCAATCAATAGAAGAGTGGATAGTAACCGGGGAGCTGTTTTTT. It is translated as CASSQSIEEWIVTGELFF. The chain recombines TRBV23-1 with TRBJ2-2; D not certain. TRBV23-1 is known as an ORF, though its function is uncertain. V was trimmed by 0 bases and J by 5 bases, leaving 19 bases between them. CDR3 length: 18 residues.

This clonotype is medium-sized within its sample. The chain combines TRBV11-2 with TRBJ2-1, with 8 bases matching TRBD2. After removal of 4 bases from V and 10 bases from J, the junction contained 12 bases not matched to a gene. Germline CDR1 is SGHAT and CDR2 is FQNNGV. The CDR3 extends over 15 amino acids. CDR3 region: CASSSLARTSGEQFF. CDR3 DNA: TGTGCCAGCAGCTCATTAGCCCGAACTAGCGGCGAGCAGTTCTTC.